This T cell receptor beta chain originates from a study of shared clonotypes between healthy human individuals. Trimming removed 7 bases from V and 5 bases from J, with 18 bases in between. The CDR3 has 15 amino acids. The germline CDR1 and CDR2 sequences are ENHRY and SYGVKD. Here immunoSEQ multiplex PCR was the method, and the copy in TCRdb shows in-frame clones only, minus some. The sample yields 850,000 to 1,200,000 clones, more than 65% seen once. The V and J genes are TRBV10-3 and TRBJ2-1; weak D call: TRBD1 (6 bases). This TCR derives from a man between 18 and 35 years old in good health. The sequencing sample was made of memory CD4+ T cells sorted from blood. Subset given: CD45RA-negative fraction. The CDR3, as DNA: TGTGCCATCACGCGCGGGCAGGGGATCAACAATGAGCAGTTCTTC. Translated: CAITRGQGINNEQFF.